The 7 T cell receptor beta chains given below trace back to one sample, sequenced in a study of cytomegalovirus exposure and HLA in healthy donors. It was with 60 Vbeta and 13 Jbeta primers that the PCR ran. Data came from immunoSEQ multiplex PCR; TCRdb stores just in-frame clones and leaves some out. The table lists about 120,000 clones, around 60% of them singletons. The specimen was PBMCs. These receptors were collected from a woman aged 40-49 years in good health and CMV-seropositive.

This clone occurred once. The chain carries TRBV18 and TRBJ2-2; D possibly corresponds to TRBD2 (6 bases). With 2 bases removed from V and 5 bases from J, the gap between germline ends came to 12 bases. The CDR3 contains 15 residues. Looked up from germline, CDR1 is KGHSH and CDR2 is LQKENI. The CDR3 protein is CASSPALGGTGELFF. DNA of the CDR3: TGTGCCAGCTCACCAGCTCTGGGGGGAACCGGGGAGCTGTTTTTT.

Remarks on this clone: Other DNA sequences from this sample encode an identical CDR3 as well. CDR3 DNA: TGTGCCAGCAGCTTGGCCGGGACAGGGAATGAAAAACTGTTTTTT. This sequence encodes CASSLAGTGNEKLFF. The chain has TRBV5-5 and TRBJ1-4, with TRBD1 matching over 9 bases. The germline gives CDR1 SGHKS, CDR2 YYEKEE (reference sequence). The length of the CDR3 is 15 residues. V gave up 0 bases and J gave up 5 bases; unmatched junction bases: 2.

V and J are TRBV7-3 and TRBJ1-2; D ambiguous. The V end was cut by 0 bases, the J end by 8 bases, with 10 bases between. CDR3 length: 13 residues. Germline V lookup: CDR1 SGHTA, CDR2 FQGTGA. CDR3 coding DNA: TGTGCCAGCAGCTTAACACGGGAGGGAGGCTACACCTTC. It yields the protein CASSLTREGGYTF.

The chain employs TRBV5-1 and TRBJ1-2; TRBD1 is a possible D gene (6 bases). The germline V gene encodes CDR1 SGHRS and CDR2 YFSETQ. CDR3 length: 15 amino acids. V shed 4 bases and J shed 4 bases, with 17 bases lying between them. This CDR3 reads CASSLESRGSYGYTF. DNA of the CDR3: TGCGCCAGCAGCCTTGAGTCGAGGGGGTCCTATGGCTACACCTTC.

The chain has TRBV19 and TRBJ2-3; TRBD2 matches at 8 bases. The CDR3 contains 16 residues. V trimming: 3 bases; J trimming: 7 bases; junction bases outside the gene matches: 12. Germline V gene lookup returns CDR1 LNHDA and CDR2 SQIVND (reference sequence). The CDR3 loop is CASSMMAAGAAYTQYF. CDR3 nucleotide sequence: TGTGCCAGTAGTATGATGGCAGCGGGAGCGGCTTATACGCAGTATTTT.

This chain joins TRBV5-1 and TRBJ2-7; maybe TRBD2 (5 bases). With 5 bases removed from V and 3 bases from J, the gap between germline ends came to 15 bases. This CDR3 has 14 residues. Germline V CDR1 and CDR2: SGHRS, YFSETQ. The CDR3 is CASSQDGVLYEQYF. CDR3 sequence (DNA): TGCGCCAGCAGTCAGGACGGGGTCCTCTACGAGCAGTACTTC.

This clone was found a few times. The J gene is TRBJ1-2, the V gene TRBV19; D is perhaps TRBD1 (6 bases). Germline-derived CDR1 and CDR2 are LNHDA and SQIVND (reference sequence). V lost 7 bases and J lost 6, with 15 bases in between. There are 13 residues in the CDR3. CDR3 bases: TGTGCCAGTACCCCGGGGGGCGTGAATGGCTACACCTTC. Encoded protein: CASTPGGVNGYTF.